The present entry profiles one T cell receptor beta chain with its context. With a J-beta primer mix and a sample-barcoded 5' primer, a second PCR ran about 7 to 12 cycles. Each CDR3 protein is one row after TCRdb ran MiXCR on the 5' RACE reads. Here the sample spans around 500,000 distinct CDR3 sequences, roughly a quarter being singletons. The data were taken from a study of blood T cells in healthy people across ages. CDR1 SGHRS and CDR2 YFSETQ come from the germline V gene. The V end lost 2 bases, the J end lost 0 bases, and 11 bases lay between the germline ends. The CDR3 is 15 amino acids. This sample was shared with a second study, whose subject was T cells of mothers and their children. This second study says: It was observed that no persistent microchimeric T cell clones could be detected.

The V gene is TRBV5-1, the J gene TRBJ1-1; a weak D match, TRBD1 (5 bases). The sequenced sample was blood. The TCR was taken from a boy aged 2-9 years in good health. The CDR3 sequence is CASSFRAEMNTEAFF. In DNA form, the CDR3 reads TGCGCCAGCAGCTTCAGGGCAGAGATGAACACTGAAGCTTTCTTT.